This T cell receptor beta chain was captured in a study of regulatory T cells in long-lasting Graves disease. General observations from the study: There were preferences for TRBV28, TRBJ1-2 and TRBJ2-5 in persistent disease.

Time point here: newly diagnosed GD, antithyroid drugs for less than 3 months. PBMCs were the source of the RNA used for TCR sequencing. With 2 bases clipped from V and 4 bases from J, the junction kept 7 bases outside the gene matches. This CDR3 has 15 residues. Germline CDR1 SQVTM, CDR2 ANQGSEA. Assembly of TCR beta libraries relied on iRepertoire HTBI primers together with Arm-PCR of CDR3 regions. TCRdb analysed the multiplex PCR reads with MiXCR anew, one entry per CDR3 protein. There are approximately 470,000 distinct CDR3 sequences in the sample; 15% to 20% occur only once, and roughly an eighth lies in the top ten. This clonotype was found a few times. Antigen unknown. The sample also formed part of further work on T cells in Graves' hyperthyroidism and ophthalmopathy. That investigation notes: Patients having uncontrolled infection, another autoimmune disease, pregnancy or lactation were not included. HTBI primers were the set used in a first-round RT-PCR of the TCR CDR3.

The rearrangement uses TRBV29-1 and TRBJ2-7; TRBD2 agrees at 11 bases. The sequences come from peripheral blood mononuclear cells (PBMCs), collected at new diagnosis, from a patient treated with antithyroid drugs. The clonotype comes from a man in his forties with Graves disease. This CDR3 reads CSVEPGTSGGYEQYF. DNA for the CDR3: TGCAGCGTTGAACCCGGGACTAGCGGAGGTTACGAGCAGTACTTC.